This T cell receptor beta chain was captured by sequencing in a study of Ad26.COV2.S vaccination and SARS-CoV-2 variants (dated by TCRdb to 2020 to 2023). Turning to the overall study: Vaccine-arm donors were drawn from COV1001, a multicentre, randomized, double-blind, placebo-controlled phase I-IIa trial of Ad26.COV2.S in healthy adults. Ad26.COV2.S was administered intramuscularly at a dose of 5x10^10 or 1x10^11 viral particles, either as one shot or as two shots given 56 days apart. TCRbeta repertoire sequencing served as the tool for gauging how specific and how broad the SARS-CoV-2-reactive T cell receptors were following Ad26.COV2.S vaccination. The TCR-sequenced set comprised around 30 samples: approximately 19 Ad26.COV2.S vaccine recipients, 5 placebo recipients and 8 SARS-CoV-2 convalescent individuals. Participants in the trial were split at random into five groups of five each, receiving low-dose or high-dose Ad26.COV2.S once or twice, or else placebo on both occasions. Investigators did not know the trial group allocation while performing experiments and assessing outcomes. General study outcomes and caveats: The authors noted that total T cell responses may have been underestimated by the TCR breadth and depth analyses. After vaccination, substantial breadth of spike-specific CD8+ and CD4+ T cell responses was reported. Vaccine and placebo recipients had similar non-spike TCR breadth, a finding consistent with the vaccine containing only spike. Ad26.COV2.S recipients had higher spike-specific TCR breadth than placebo recipients (P = 0.0014). Comparing responses between vaccine doses or regimens was not something the study was powered to do.

The immunoSEQ Assay was the method used to sequence TCRbeta CDR3 regions. After extraction, genomic DNA underwent amplification by bias-controlled multiplex PCR, followed by high-throughput sequencing. The study's own analysis went as follows. To quantify the absolute abundance of every unique TCRbeta CDR3 region, sequences were collapsed and filtered. T cell fraction was estimated by normalizing TCRbeta template counts to usable DNA, with usable DNA measured through amplification of reference genes found in all nucleated cells. Repertoire TCRs were annotated as SARS-CoV-2-specific by exact matching of V gene, CDR3 amino acid sequence and J gene to a known reactive TCR set. MIRA supplied the reference SARS-CoV-2 TCR set, which was filtered for enrichment in COVID-19-positive ImmuneCODE repertoires so that public or cross-reactive TCRs were removed. Using the MIRA antigens, annotated TCRs were further analysed by specific ORF or by position within an ORF. Breadth was defined as annotated unique rearrangements over total unique productive rearrangements; depth was the summed frequency of those rearrangements. TCR breadth was compared between groups using two-sided Wilcoxon rank-sum tests. In TCRdb, the immuneACCESS table is reduced to in-frame sequences with V and J assigned. These tables do not hold every clone; where another copy was compared, an unresolved V gene accounts for under half, and the others remain unexplained. V, J and clone size derive from that table, while D and trimming were established from the DNA sequence. This sample comprises roughly 380,000 clones, around 89% of them detected only once. Jointly, the top ten make up around 3.6% of the sample.

What the treatment or condition label conveys for this sample: roughly 18 received Ad26.COV2.S at low or high dose, single or two shots; about five received placebo; per-sample allocation not given. Repertoires of vaccine and placebo recipients were sequenced from samples taken on day 63 after the first injection. Cohort 1b enrolled roughly 25 adults aged 18-55 years at a single site in Boston, USA, between 29 July and 7 August 2020. Ad26.COV2.S consisted of a replication-incompetent adenovirus type 26 vector by which a prefusion-stabilized SARS-CoV-2 spike protein from the original Wuhan strain was expressed. About this clone itself: The antigen it binds to is not known. No clone much larger than this one lies a single base away; base qualities are absent.

The source material was peripheral blood, sampled in a trial of Ad26.COV2.S vaccine versus placebo. The sequence derives from a person aged 18-60 years who received the Ad26.COV2.S COVID-19 vaccine or a placebo.

CDR3 protein: CASSLVSGLATNEKLFF. The bases are TGTGCCAGCAGCTTGGTATCCGGGTTGGCAACTAATGAAAAACTGTTTTTT. Here the chain combines TRBV5-4 and TRBJ1-4, with no confident D gene call. Inclusive of the bounding cysteine and phenylalanine, the CDR3 is 17 residues long. The CDR3 DNA has 51 bases and is translated from base 1. The germline V gene (reference sequence) supplies CDR1 SGHNT and CDR2 YYREEE. At the junction V is shortened by 0 bases and J by 0 bases, with 12 bases in between.